These 6 T cell receptor beta chains share one sample of origin, sequenced in a study of T-cell reconstitution after alpha-beta-depleted transplantation in children. TCRbeta library construction was performed incorporating unique molecular identifiers. TCRdb used MiXCR to reprocess the PCR reads, holding one entry per CDR3 protein. The repertoire holds approximately 400,000 distinct CDR3 sequences, with roughly 11% as singletons. Sequenced here: PBMCs from the stem cell graft donor, sampled from the stem cell graft. The receptors were gathered from a human donor who donated a stem cell graft to a child with acute myeloid leukemia.

This chain links TRBV6-5 with TRBJ1-2; D remains ambiguous. V lost 2 bases, J lost 0 bases, and 7 bases lay in between. Germline V gene lookup returns CDR1 MNHEY and CDR2 SVGAGI. The CDR3 runs to 14 residues. The CDR3 protein is CASSYDVSNYGYTF. DNA of the CDR3: TGTGCCAGCAGTTACGACGTTTCTAACTATGGCTACACCTTC.

This rearrangement joins TRBV7-2 to TRBJ2-7; 11 positions match TRBD1. Looked up from germline, CDR1 is SGHTA and CDR2 is FQGNSA. The V gene end was trimmed by 4 bases and the J gene end by 4 bases; junction bases not matched to a gene: 6. The CDR3 covers 15 residues. CDR3 in amino acids: CASSSYGTGGYEQYV. CDR3 nucleotide sequence: TGTGCCAGCAGCTCCTACGGGACAGGGGGGTACGAGCAGTACGTC.

The genes are TRBV14 and TRBJ2-5, with D perhaps TRBD1 (6 bases). Germline CDR1 and CDR2: SGHDN and FVKESK. V was cut by 1 base and J by 3 bases, with 9 bases left in between. This CDR3 comprises 14 residues. Here the CDR3 reads CASSQVGQKETQYF. The CDR3 region has the DNA TGTGCCAGCAGCCAAGTAGGACAGAAAGAGACCCAGTACTTC.

The rearrangement uses TRBV20-1 and TRBJ1-1; D gene unclear. Trimming pared 3 bases from V and 5 bases from J, leaving 10 bases between. Germline loops: CDR1 DFQATT, CDR2 SNEGSKA (reference sequence). The CDR3 covers 12 residues. CDR3 region: CSASDWVTEAFF. The CDR3 bases are TGCAGTGCTAGTGACTGGGTAACTGAAGCTTTCTTT.

The chain couples TRBV5-6 to TRBJ2-7; a weak D match, TRBD2 (5 bases). The length of the CDR3 is 14 residues. Germline V lookup: CDR1 SGHDT, CDR2 YYEEEE. Between the trimmed V and J ends, which lost 4 bases and 2 bases, there was a span of 13 bases. Here the CDR3 DNA reads TGTGCCAGCAGCGCCGCGGGTCTCCCCTACGAGCAGTACTTC. This codes for CASSAAGLPYEQYF.

This clonotype was detected only once. The CDR3 coding sequence is TGTGCCAGTAGTATTTTTGGGTCATCTCGCTACGAGCAGTACTTC. The encoded protein is CASSIFGSSRYEQYF. The chain recombines TRBV19 with TRBJ2-7; no clear D. With 3 bases removed from V and 3 bases from J, the gap between germline ends came to 15 bases. Germline assignment: CDR1 LNHDA and CDR2 SQIVND (reference sequence). The CDR3 is 15 amino acids. The variable domain in full, with the rest retrieved from reference TRBV19 and TRBJ2-7, is DGGITQSPKYLFRKEGQNVTLSCEQNLNHDAMYWYRQDPGQGLRLIYYSQIVNDFQKGDIAEGYSVSREKKESFPLTVTSAQKNPTAFYLCASSIFGSSRYEQYFGPGTRLTVT.